A selection of T cell receptor beta chains follows, all from one sample in a study of response to subunit inactivated influenza vaccine. TCRdb reprocessed the RT-PCR reads via MiXCR and lists one record per CDR3 protein. The table includes 150,000 to 200,000 distinct CDR3 sequences, roughly a tenth detected once. The sample here was CD8+ T cells sorted from PBMCs, taken 23 to 25 months after vaccination. All receptors derive from a man aged 45-69 years who received an inactivated influenza vaccine. Both conserved end residues are part of each CDR3. Fields, in order: CDR3 protein, CDR3 DNA, D gene, J gene, V gene, clone size. A D gene is named only where the DNA matches it firmly. Size is omitted from some rows. Given values are once, few, many or a class for expanded clones.

cdr3_aa: CASSESVGSHEQYF; cdr3_nt: TGCGCCAGCAGTGAGTCGGTAGGCTCCCACGAGCAGTACTTC; d_call: NA; j_call: TRBJ2-7; v_call: TRBV10-1; clone_size: few
cdr3_aa: CASSDGTGVEQYF; cdr3_nt: TGTGCCAGCAGTGACGGGACAGGGGTCGAGCAGTACTTC; d_call: TRBD1; j_call: TRBJ2-7; v_call: TRBV27; clone_size: NA
cdr3_aa: CATSDRTSGGLYNEQFF; cdr3_nt: TGTGCCACCAGTGATCGGACTAGCGGGGGCCTCTACAATGAGCAGTTCTTC; d_call: TRBD2; j_call: TRBJ2-1; v_call: TRBV24-1; clone_size: few
cdr3_aa: CASSQIFSGGAYEQFF; cdr3_nt: TGCGCCAGCAGCCAGATTTTTAGCGGGGGGGCCTATGAGCAGTTCTTC; d_call: TRBD2; j_call: TRBJ2-1; v_call: TRBV4-1; clone_size: NA
cdr3_aa: CASSPAQGVGETQYF; cdr3_nt: TGCGCCAGCAGCCCAGCCCAGGGTGTAGGAGAGACCCAGTACTTC; d_call: NA; j_call: TRBJ2-5; v_call: TRBV5-1; clone_size: few
cdr3_aa: CASNEQFF; cdr3_nt: TGTGCCAGTAATGAGCAGTTCTTC; d_call: NA; j_call: TRBJ2-1; v_call: TRBV19; clone_size: few
cdr3_aa: CASSLALVAGSYEQYF; cdr3_nt: TGTGCCAGCAGCTTGGCTCTGGTAGCGGGTTCCTACGAGCAGTACTTC; d_call: TRBD2; j_call: TRBJ2-7; v_call: TRBV5-6; clone_size: NA
cdr3_aa: CASSHTSGSLSTDTQYF; cdr3_nt: TGTGCCAGCAGTCATACTAGCGGGTCGCTTAGCACAGATACGCAGTATTTT; d_call: TRBD2; j_call: TRBJ2-3; v_call: TRBV6-1; clone_size: few
cdr3_aa: CAISEVVSGAGEQYF; cdr3_nt: TGTGCCATCAGTGAGGTAGTTAGCGGGGCGGGCGAGCAGTACTTC; d_call: TRBD2; j_call: TRBJ2-7; v_call: TRBV10-3; clone_size: NA
cdr3_aa: CASCSGLAAGVASLDTQYF; cdr3_nt: TGTGCCAGCTGTTCGGGACTAGCGGCAGGAGTGGCTTCGTTAGATACGCAGTATTTT; d_call: TRBD2; j_call: TRBJ2-3; v_call: TRBV6-4; clone_size: NA
cdr3_aa: CASSQFETDYEQYF; cdr3_nt: TGTGCCAGCAGCCAATTTGAGACCGACTACGAGCAGTACTTC; d_call: NA; j_call: TRBJ2-7; v_call: TRBV14; clone_size: NA
cdr3_aa: CASTLLQGGTEAFF; cdr3_nt: TGTGCCAGCACACTTCTACAGGGCGGTACTGAAGCTTTCTTT; d_call: NA; j_call: TRBJ1-1; v_call: TRBV6-1; clone_size: NA
cdr3_aa: CASSGTGGAFNEQFF; cdr3_nt: TGTGCCAGCAGCGGGACAGGGGGCGCCTTTAATGAGCAGTTCTTC; d_call: TRBD1; j_call: TRBJ2-1; v_call: TRBV11-2; clone_size: once
cdr3_aa: CSVSGTGESYEQYF; cdr3_nt: TGCAGCGTCTCCGGGACAGGGGAAAGTTACGAGCAGTACTTC; d_call: TRBD1; j_call: TRBJ2-7; v_call: TRBV29-1; clone_size: few
cdr3_aa: CASSQPGLAGAEQFF; cdr3_nt: TGTGCCAGCAGCCAACCGGGACTAGCGGGAGCTGAGCAGTTCTTC; d_call: TRBD2; j_call: TRBJ2-1; v_call: TRBV14; clone_size: NA
cdr3_aa: CANLGGITGANVLTF; cdr3_nt: TGTGCCAACCTTGGGGGGATTACTGGGGCCAACGTCCTGACTTTC; d_call: NA; j_call: TRBJ2-6; v_call: TRBV27; clone_size: few
cdr3_aa: CSAGTGVSYEQYF; cdr3_nt: TGCAGCGCAGGGACCGGTGTCTCCTACGAGCAGTACTTC; d_call: NA; j_call: TRBJ2-7; v_call: TRBV29-1; clone_size: many
cdr3_aa: CASSSTTNYGYTF; cdr3_nt: TGTGCCAGCAGCTCTACCACGAACTATGGCTACACCTTC; d_call: NA; j_call: TRBJ1-2; v_call: TRBV11-2; clone_size: few
cdr3_aa: CASSLRAGGFEQYF; cdr3_nt: TGTGCCAGCAGTTTGCGGGCGGGGGGATTTGAGCAGTACTTC; d_call: TRBD2; j_call: TRBJ2-7; v_call: TRBV12-3/TRBV12-4; clone_size: NA
cdr3_aa: CASSQGTGYGRLAKNIQYF; cdr3_nt: TGCGCCAGCAGCCAGGGGACAGGGTATGGGCGCCTAGCCAAAAACATTCAGTACTTC; d_call: TRBD1; j_call: TRBJ2-4; v_call: TRBV4-3; clone_size: few
cdr3_aa: CSARDRAPGETQYF; cdr3_nt: TGCAGTGCTAGAGATAGGGCCCCGGGAGAGACCCAGTACTTC; d_call: NA; j_call: TRBJ2-5; v_call: TRBV20-1; clone_size: few
cdr3_aa: CASSFLGGNTEAFF; cdr3_nt: TGTGCCAGCAGCTTCCTGGGGGGAAACACTGAAGCTTTCTTT; d_call: NA; j_call: TRBJ1-1; v_call: TRBV5-6; clone_size: few
cdr3_aa: CASGQTSGATDTQYF; cdr3_nt: TGCGCCAGCGGACAGACTAGCGGGGCGACAGATACGCAGTATTTT; d_call: TRBD2; j_call: TRBJ2-3; v_call: TRBV4-3; clone_size: NA
cdr3_aa: CRVEGGGHEQFF; cdr3_nt: TGCCGCGTTGAAGGCGGGGGGCATGAGCAGTTCTTC; d_call: TRBD2; j_call: TRBJ2-1; v_call: TRBV29-1; clone_size: NA
cdr3_aa: CASMAGGYEQYF; cdr3_nt: TGTGCCAGCATGGCAGGGGGCTACGAGCAGTACTTC; d_call: TRBD1; j_call: TRBJ2-7; v_call: TRBV6-2/TRBV6-3; clone_size: NA
cdr3_aa: CASSSWTGNYGYTF; cdr3_nt: TGTGCCAGCAGCTCCTGGACAGGGAACTATGGCTACACCTTC; d_call: TRBD1; j_call: TRBJ1-2; v_call: TRBV7-2; clone_size: NA
cdr3_aa: CASSSKPVYYGYTF; cdr3_nt: TGTGCCAGCAGCTCCAAGCCCGTATACTATGGCTACACCTTC; d_call: NA; j_call: TRBJ1-2; v_call: TRBV7-9; clone_size: many
cdr3_aa: CATSSIPKSPGNTEAFF; cdr3_nt: TGTGCCACCAGCAGCATCCCAAAAAGCCCCGGGAACACTGAAGCTTTCTTT; d_call: NA; j_call: TRBJ1-1; v_call: TRBV15; clone_size: few
cdr3_aa: CASSPWLGANEQFF; cdr3_nt: TGCGCCAGCAGCCCCTGGCTCGGGGCCAATGAGCAGTTCTTC; d_call: NA; j_call: TRBJ2-1; v_call: TRBV4-3; clone_size: NA
cdr3_aa: CASRIRAGGPDEQYF; cdr3_nt: TGTGCCAGCAGGATCCGGGCGGGAGGGCCGGACGAGCAGTACTTC; d_call: TRBD2; j_call: TRBJ2-7; v_call: TRBV11-2; clone_size: NA
cdr3_aa: CASSPWTGGYEQFF; cdr3_nt: TGTGCCAGCAGCCCCTGGACAGGGGGCTATGAGCAGTTCTTC; d_call: TRBD1; j_call: TRBJ2-1; v_call: TRBV27; clone_size: few
cdr3_aa: CASSLQGYYEQYF; cdr3_nt: TGTGCCAGTAGTCTACAGGGGTACTACGAGCAGTACTTC; d_call: TRBD1; j_call: TRBJ2-7; v_call: TRBV19; clone_size: NA
cdr3_aa: CASSSRWPEAFF; cdr3_nt: TGTGCCAGCAGCTCCCGTTGGCCTGAAGCTTTCTTT; d_call: NA; j_call: TRBJ1-1; v_call: TRBV21-1; clone_size: NA
cdr3_aa: CASSQDKQEAPQDTQYF; cdr3_nt: TGCGCCAGCAGCCAAGATAAACAGGAGGCACCCCAAGATACGCAGTATTTT; d_call: NA; j_call: TRBJ2-3; v_call: TRBV4-3; clone_size: few
cdr3_aa: CASSATDTQYF; cdr3_nt: TGTGCCAGCAGCGCAACAGATACGCAGTATTTT; d_call: NA; j_call: TRBJ2-3; v_call: TRBV14; clone_size: NA
cdr3_aa: CATSPGRYNEQFF; cdr3_nt: TGTGCCACCAGCCCGGGCCGTTACAATGAGCAGTTCTTC; d_call: NA; j_call: TRBJ2-1; v_call: TRBV15; clone_size: NA
cdr3_aa: CASSLSGTGTFGYTF; cdr3_nt: TGTGCCAGCAGTTTAAGTGGGACAGGGACGTTTGGCTACACCTTC; d_call: TRBD1; j_call: TRBJ1-2; v_call: TRBV28; clone_size: NA
cdr3_aa: CASSSGVSYEQYF; cdr3_nt: TGCGCCAGCAGCTCAGGGGTTTCCTACGAGCAGTACTTC; d_call: NA; j_call: TRBJ2-7; v_call: TRBV5-1; clone_size: many
cdr3_aa: CASSSGRGKLFF; cdr3_nt: TGTGCCAGCAGTTCCGGAAGAGGAAAACTGTTTTTT; d_call: NA; j_call: TRBJ1-4; v_call: TRBV27; clone_size: many
cdr3_aa: CASSSPGVGKHNEQFF; cdr3_nt: TGTGCCAGCAGTTCTCCAGGGGTTGGTAAACACAATGAGCAGTTCTTC; d_call: NA; j_call: TRBJ2-1; v_call: TRBV6-5; clone_size: NA
cdr3_aa: CASSSTRDPSGNTIYF; cdr3_nt: TGTGCCAGCAGCTCGACCCGGGACCCATCTGGAAACACCATATATTTT; d_call: NA; j_call: TRBJ1-3; v_call: TRBV7-9; clone_size: NA
cdr3_aa: CASSLGRTQPQHF; cdr3_nt: TGTGCCAGCAGTTTGGGCAGAACCCAGCCCCAGCATTTT; d_call: NA; j_call: TRBJ1-5; v_call: TRBV12-3/TRBV12-4; clone_size: NA
cdr3_aa: CSAYPMRHEQFF; cdr3_nt: TGCAGTGCTTACCCCATGCGTCATGAGCAGTTCTTC; d_call: NA; j_call: TRBJ2-1; v_call: TRBV20-1; clone_size: NA
cdr3_aa: CATSWTLYQETQYF; cdr3_nt: TGTGCCACCTCTTGGACACTGTACCAAGAGACCCAGTACTTC; d_call: NA; j_call: TRBJ2-5; v_call: TRBV19; clone_size: few
cdr3_aa: CASSPASGEAFF; cdr3_nt: TGTGCCAGCAGCCCCGCGTCGGGTGAAGCTTTCTTT; d_call: NA; j_call: TRBJ1-1; v_call: TRBV5-6; clone_size: few
cdr3_aa: CASRVQGSPTDTQYF; cdr3_nt: TGTGCCAGCAGGGTACAGGGGTCCCCCACAGATACGCAGTATTTT; d_call: TRBD1; j_call: TRBJ2-3; v_call: TRBV2; clone_size: many
cdr3_aa: CAISEIFQGNYGYTF; cdr3_nt: TGTGCCATCAGTGAGATCTTCCAGGGGAACTATGGCTACACCTTC; d_call: NA; j_call: TRBJ1-2; v_call: TRBV10-3; clone_size: few
cdr3_aa: CATSGVPGLAEGTQYF; cdr3_nt: TGTGCCACCAGTGGGGTCCCGGGACTAGCCGAAGGTACGCAGTATTTT; d_call: TRBD2; j_call: TRBJ2-3; v_call: TRBV24-1; clone_size: NA
cdr3_aa: CASSLFGQEYQETQYF; cdr3_nt: TGTGCCAGCAGCTTATTCGGACAGGAGTACCAAGAGACCCAGTACTTC; d_call: TRBD1; j_call: TRBJ2-5; v_call: TRBV11-2; clone_size: few
cdr3_aa: CASRQGTNEQYF; cdr3_nt: TGCGCCAGCAGACAGGGTACGAACGAGCAGTACTTC; d_call: NA; j_call: TRBJ2-7; v_call: TRBV5-1; clone_size: few
cdr3_aa: CASSLTGGEGNTIYF; cdr3_nt: TGTGCCAGCAGCCTTACAGGGGGAGAAGGAAACACCATATATTTT; d_call: TRBD1; j_call: TRBJ1-3; v_call: TRBV6-1; clone_size: few
cdr3_aa: CASSVGASPNNEQFF; cdr3_nt: TGTGCCAGCAGCGTAGGGGCTAGTCCCAACAATGAGCAGTTCTTC; d_call: NA; j_call: TRBJ2-1; v_call: TRBV9; clone_size: once
cdr3_aa: CSARETGEVWQETQYF; cdr3_nt: TGCAGTGCTAGAGAGACAGGGGAGGTTTGGCAAGAGACCCAGTACTTC; d_call: TRBD1; j_call: TRBJ2-5; v_call: TRBV20-1; clone_size: few
cdr3_aa: CASSPGTSGQNNEQFF; cdr3_nt: TGTGCCAGCAGTCCCGGGACTAGCGGGCAAAACAATGAGCAGTTCTTC; d_call: TRBD2; j_call: TRBJ2-1; v_call: TRBV28; clone_size: few
cdr3_aa: CASSYKRTLDGYTF; cdr3_nt: TGTGCCAGCAGTTACAAACGGACGTTGGACGGCTACACCTTC; d_call: NA; j_call: TRBJ1-2; v_call: TRBV6-5; clone_size: NA
cdr3_aa: CASSPLGGYSGNTIYF; cdr3_nt: TGTGCCAGCAGCCCCCTGGGGGGTTACTCTGGAAACACCATATATTTT; d_call: NA; j_call: TRBJ1-3; v_call: TRBV11-2; clone_size: few
cdr3_aa: CSARDRGNTEAFF; cdr3_nt: TGCAGTGCTAGAGACAGGGGGAACACTGAAGCTTTCTTT; d_call: NA; j_call: TRBJ1-1; v_call: TRBV20-1; clone_size: many
cdr3_aa: CASSDLGGRGANEQFF; cdr3_nt: TGTGCCAGCAGTGACTTAGGAGGGAGGGGGGCGAATGAGCAGTTCTTC; d_call: NA; j_call: TRBJ2-1; v_call: TRBV6-4; clone_size: few